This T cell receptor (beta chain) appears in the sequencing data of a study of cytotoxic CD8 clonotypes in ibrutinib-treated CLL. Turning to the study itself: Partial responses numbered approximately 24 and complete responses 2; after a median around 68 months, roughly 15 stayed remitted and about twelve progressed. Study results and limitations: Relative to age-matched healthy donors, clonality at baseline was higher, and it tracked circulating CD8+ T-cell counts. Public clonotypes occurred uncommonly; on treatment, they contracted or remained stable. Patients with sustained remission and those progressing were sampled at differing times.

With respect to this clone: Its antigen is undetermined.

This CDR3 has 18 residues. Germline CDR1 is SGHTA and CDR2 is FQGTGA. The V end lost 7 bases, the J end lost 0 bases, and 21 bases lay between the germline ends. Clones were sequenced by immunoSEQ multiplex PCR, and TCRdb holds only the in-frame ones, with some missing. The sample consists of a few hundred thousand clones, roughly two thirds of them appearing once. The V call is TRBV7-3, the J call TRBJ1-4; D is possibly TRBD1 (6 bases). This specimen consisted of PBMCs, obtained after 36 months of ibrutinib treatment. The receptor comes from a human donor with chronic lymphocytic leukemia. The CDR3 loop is CASTTRLQGLATNEKLFF. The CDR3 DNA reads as TGTGCCAGCACCACCCGGCTCCAGGGGCTCGCAACTAATGAAAAACTGTTTTTT.